These 8 T cell receptor beta chains were all obtained from the same sample, sequenced in a study of shared clonotypes between healthy human individuals. The method was immunoSEQ multiplex PCR; TCRdb's version includes in-frame clones alone and lacks a portion of them. The data contain a few million clones, just over 90% of them singletons. CD45RO-negative, CCR7-selected cells formed the naive CD8 fraction, which excluded terminally differentiated effector memory CD45RA+ cells. The source material was naive CD8+ T cells from PBMCs. These receptor sequences come from a young man in good health. Some clones in this sample may be carry-over from other donors' samples.

The chain recombines TRBV28 with TRBJ2-5; TRBD2 matches 9 bases. V trimming: 3 bases; J trimming: 2 bases; junction bases outside the gene matches: 4. The CDR3 covers 15 residues. Germline values: CDR1 MDHEN, CDR2 SYDVKM. The CDR3 DNA reads TGTGCCAGCAGTTTGAAGCTAGCGGGGCAAGAGACCCAGTACTTC. This sequence encodes CASSLKLAGQETQYF. Drawing the rest from reference TRBV28 and TRBJ2-5, the complete variable domain is DVKVTQSSRYLVKRTGEKVFLECVQDMDHENMFWYRQDPGLGLRLIYFSYDVKMKEKGDIPEGYSVSREKKERFSLILESASTNQTSMYLCASSLKLAGQETQYFGPGTRLLVL.

The V gene is TRBV29-1, the J gene TRBJ2-7; tentative D call: TRBD2 (9 bases). CDR3 length equals 15 residues. In germline, CDR1 is SQVTM, CDR2 ANQGSEA. V lost 6 bases and J 4 bases, leaving 22 bases between the germline ends. CDR3 bases: TGCAGCGTGCAGGGGGCGCGGGAGGGCCGGTACGAGCAGTACTTC. Translation gives CSVQGAREGRYEQYF.

The chain links TRBV27 to TRBJ1-4, with D possibly matching TRBD1 (5 bases). V gave up 3 bases and J gave up 7 bases, with 15 bases separating them. The CDR3 is 15 amino acids. CDR1 is MNHEY and CDR2 is SMNVEV in the germline V gene (reference sequence). The DNA of the CDR3 is TGTGCCAGCAGTTTGGGCGGAGGGACGGCTGAAAAACTGTTTTTT. Amino acid sequence: CASSLGGGTAEKLFF.

The J gene is TRBJ2-1, the V gene TRBV7-8; D remains ambiguous. CDR3 size: 17 residues. Germline loops: CDR1 SGHVS, CDR2 FQNEAQ. V was pared by 5 bases and J by 5 bases, with 22 bases between. The CDR3 here is CASSLDLTGSDNNEQFF. CDR3 DNA sequence: TGTGCCAGCAGCCTAGATTTAACGGGCAGCGACAACAATGAGCAGTTCTTC. Full variable domain (outside the CDR3, taken from reference TRBV7-8 and TRBJ2-1): GAGVSQSPRYKVAKRGQDVALRCDPISGHVSLFWYQQALGQGPEFLTYFQNEAQLDKSGLPSDRFFAERPEGSVSTLKIQRTQQEDSAVYLCASSLDLTGSDNNEQFFGPGTRLTVL.

This rearrangement joins TRBV9 to TRBJ2-3; 9 bases are a match to TRBD2. Germline lookup yields CDR1 SGDLS and CDR2 YYNGEE. Losses at the gene ends were 1 base for V and 0 bases for J; bases not matched to a gene: 12. The CDR3 has 19 amino acids. CDR3 region: CASSVSTSGAGGSTDTQYF. For the CDR3, the DNA is TGTGCCAGCAGCGTATCAACTAGCGGAGCGGGAGGTAGCACAGATACGCAGTATTTT.

The V gene is TRBV19, the J gene TRBJ1-5; 7 nucleotides agree with TRBD1. This CDR3 region has 15 residues. J gave up 9 bases and V 1 base, and 9 bases lay outside the gene matches. Germline CDR1 reads LNHDA; CDR2 reads SQIVND (reference sequence). In DNA form, the CDR3 reads TGTGCCAGTAGTATAGGCGGACAGGTTCTCTTGCCCCAGCATTTT. Protein: CASSIGGQVLLPQHF.

This clone came up a few times. V usage is TRBV2 and J usage is TRBJ1-1; a possible D gene is TRBD1 (5 bases). CDR1 and CDR2 from the germline V gene are SNHLY and FYNNEI. The CDR3 has 12 residues. V was shortened by 10 bases and J by 3 bases, with 12 bases between the two germline ends. The CDR3 loop is CATVRQHTEAFF. CDR3 nucleotide sequence: TGTGCCACCGTCAGACAGCACACTGAAGCTTTCTTT.

The chain combines TRBV27 with TRBJ1-1; 9 nucleotides align to TRBD1. Germline loops: CDR1 MNHEY, CDR2 SMNVEV (reference sequence). This CDR3 is 18 amino acids long. The V and J ends lost 5 bases and 1 base, in that order; junction bases with no gene match: 14. The CDR3: CASSPKQFQQGANTEAFF. The CDR3 bases are TGTGCCAGCAGTCCGAAGCAATTCCAACAGGGGGCGAACACTGAAGCTTTCTTT.